This T cell receptor beta chain was documented in a study of blood T cells in healthy people across ages. Study-wide points: Estimates of total diversity, which came from one million sequenced T cells, were considered to be underestimates.

V shed 5 bases and J shed 6 bases, with 11 bases lying between them. The length of the CDR3 is 13 residues. Germline CDR1 and CDR2: LGHNA and YNFKEQ. Using a J-beta primer mix together with a sample-barcoded 5' primer, a second PCR was run for roughly 6 to 11 cycles. One entry per CDR3 protein, called by TCRdb with MiXCR from the 5' RACE reads. The data contain hundreds of thousands of distinct CDR3 sequences, 29% of them singletons. On this clonotype: Its antigen is still unknown. A read error is possible here, since a much larger clone lies one base away.

Donors were healthy Caucasian individuals from Russia aged about 6 to 95. The chain links TRBV4-2 to TRBJ1-5, with a possible D match to TRBD1 (6 bases). This receptor was taken from a woman aged 80 or older in good health. The sequencing sample was made of blood. For the CDR3, the DNA is TGTGCCAGCAGCTCAACAGGGTGTCAGCCCCAGCATTTT. Encoded protein: CASSSTGCQPQHF.